This paragraph reports one T cell receptor beta chain. Antigen unknown. Additional DNA sequences in this sample encode the identical CDR3. The entry originates in a study of shared clonotypes between healthy human individuals. On the study more broadly: Three plates were used per donor for CD4 naive, three for CD4 memory, two for CD8 naive and one for CD8 memory. Overall study results and limits: Estimated richness was generally greater in naive than memory subsets.

Clones were sequenced by immunoSEQ multiplex PCR, and TCRdb holds only the in-frame ones, with some missing. The sample has about 980,000 clones, about 80% seen once. This CDR3 comprises 14 residues. Germline loops: CDR1 MDHEN, CDR2 SYDVKM. Trimming took off 3 bases at V and 2 bases at J, with 10 bases between the two ends. The chain is built from TRBV28 and TRBJ2-5; D perhaps matches TRBD1 (5 bases). This clonotype originated in a young man in good health. The sample was memory CD4+ T cells sorted from blood. Subset described: CD45RA-negative fraction. CDR3 DNA sequence: TGTGCCAGCAGTTTTAGTCCAGGGCAAGAGACCCAGTACTTC. Translated, it gives CASSFSPGQETQYF.